This entry concerns a single T cell receptor (beta chain). The record originates from a study of T cell changes during pregnancy in multiple sclerosis. V lost 6 bases and J lost 2; bases outside the gene matches: 8. Germline values: CDR1 MDHEN, CDR2 SYDVKM. This CDR3 has 16 residues. Assay used: immunoSEQ multiplex PCR; TCRdb lists only in-frame clones, some missing. The sample has approximately 97,000 clones, around nine tenths seen once. The sequencing here drew on peripheral blood, taken in the second trimester of pregnancy. The chain carries TRBV28 and TRBJ2-1, with 9 nucleotides matching TRBD2. This TCR derives from a female donor in good health, enrolled as a control in a pregnancy study. For the CDR3, the DNA is TGTGCCAGCAGCAATAGGGCGGGAGGGCCCTACAATGAGCAGTTCTTC. Residues: CASSNRAGGPYNEQFF.